This T cell receptor beta chain was captured in a study of cytomegalovirus exposure and HLA in healthy donors. For the study at large: Later analysis reported that the approximately 110 validation repertoires shared the platform of the 500 to 750 first-cohort repertoires.

Profiling relied on immunoSEQ multiplex PCR, and the TCRdb table lists in-frame clones only, not all of them. The sample holds some 140,000 clones, about 90% seen once. CDR1 SGHAT and CDR2 FQNNGV come from the germline V gene. There are 14 residues in the CDR3. V gave up 4 bases and J gave up 1 base, with 10 bases separating them. Note on this clone: The antigen remains unidentified.

Study conclusions and caveats: Most TCRs appeared rarely, but some public TCRs recurred in many donors. In vitro testing confirmed a few CMV-associated chains as specific for CMV antigens. The study flagged 150 to 200 TCR beta chains as cytomegalovirus-associated.

Specimen: PBMCs. The TCR sequence derives from a woman in her thirties in good health and CMV-seropositive. This chain uses TRBV11-2 with TRBJ2-5; tentatively, D is TRBD2 (6 bases). CDR3 in DNA: TGTGCCAGCAGCTCCCCGGGAGCCCAAGAGACCCAGTACTTC. This encodes CASSSPGAQETQYF.